This TCR beta chain was recovered during a study of T cell responses to AZD1222 COVID-19 vaccine. Repertoires were generated with immunoSEQ multiplex PCR, while TCRdb's copy carries only in-frame clones and drops some. Here the sample spans approximately 110,000 clones, more than 70% being singletons. Trimming shortened V by 1 base and J by 0 bases, and 10 bases separated the two germline ends. Germline V CDR1 and CDR2: SGHDN, FVKESK. The CDR3 sequence is 16 residues long. The TCR was taken from an adult who received the AZD1222 COVID-19 vaccine. The specimen was peripheral blood, collected 28 days after the second AZD1222 dose. V gene TRBV14 combines with J gene TRBJ1-3, with a possible D match to TRBD1 (5 bases). The CDR3 loop reads CASSQVAGYSGNTIYF. DNA of the CDR3: TGTGCCAGCAGCCAAGTTGCAGGGTACTCTGGAAACACCATATATTTT.